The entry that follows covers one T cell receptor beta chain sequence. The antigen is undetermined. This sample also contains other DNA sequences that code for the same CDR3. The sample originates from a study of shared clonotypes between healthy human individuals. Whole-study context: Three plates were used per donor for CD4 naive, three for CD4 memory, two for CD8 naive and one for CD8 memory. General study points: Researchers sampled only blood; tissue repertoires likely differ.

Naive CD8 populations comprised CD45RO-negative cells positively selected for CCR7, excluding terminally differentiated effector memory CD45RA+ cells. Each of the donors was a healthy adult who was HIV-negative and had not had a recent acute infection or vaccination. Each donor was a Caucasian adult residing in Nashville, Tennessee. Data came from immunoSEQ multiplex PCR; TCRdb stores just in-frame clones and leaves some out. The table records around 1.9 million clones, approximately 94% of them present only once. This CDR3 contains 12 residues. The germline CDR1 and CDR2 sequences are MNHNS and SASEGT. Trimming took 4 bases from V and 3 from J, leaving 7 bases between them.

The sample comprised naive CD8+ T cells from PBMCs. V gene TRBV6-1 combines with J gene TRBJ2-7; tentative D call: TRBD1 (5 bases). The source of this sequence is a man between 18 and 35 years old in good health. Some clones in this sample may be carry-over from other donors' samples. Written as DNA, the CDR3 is TGTGCCAGCAGTGGGGGCAGCTACGAGCAGTACTTC. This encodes CASSGGSYEQYF.